The clone carrying this T cell receptor beta chain was counted between two and nine times. The antigen is undetermined. This sample was included in a study of identical twins. Overall study findings and caveats: Out-of-frame sharing of TCR alpha in monozygotic twins was underestimated by models. Invariant populations such as MAIT and iNKT cells could partly muddle zero-insertion analyses.

TCRdb itself ran the 5' RACE reads through MiXCR, one entry per CDR3 protein. The data hold a few hundred thousand distinct CDR3 sequences, with around 15% observed a single time. All donors comprised healthy Caucasians. The same specimen was also included in a second study, on yellow fever vaccine responses in identical twins. That paper adds: Twins' vaccine T cell responses were reported to seem partly convergent and partly personalized.

This TCR derives from a young woman in good health. The source material was CD4+ T cells sorted from blood.

The CDR3 loop reads CASSGLAGGLGNEQFF. The CDR3 nucleotides are TGTGCCAGCAGTGGACTAGCGGGGGGGCTGGGGAATGAGCAGTTCTTC. The V gene is TRBV6-1, the J gene TRBJ2-1, with 14 bases identical to TRBD2. CDR1 and CDR2 from the germline V gene are MNHNS and SASEGT. V was pared by 4 bases and J by 7 bases, with 6 bases of the junction left unmatched. This CDR3 comprises 16 residues.